The 27 T cell receptor beta chains listed next were all sequenced from one sample in a study of blood T cells in healthy people across ages. Alongside a J-beta primer mix, a sample-barcoded 5' primer served in a second PCR lasting about 7 to 12 cycles. TCRdb reprocessed the 5' RACE reads with MiXCR, giving one entry per CDR3 protein. The profile shows approximately 760,000 distinct CDR3 sequences, roughly 25% of them singletons. This sample was shared with a second study, whose subject was T cells of mothers and their children.

Sequenced: blood. These receptor sequences come from a boy between 5 and 17 years old in good health.

The chain uses TRBV25-1 and TRBJ1-2, with D possibly TRBD1 on 5 matching bases. Looked up from germline, CDR1 is MGHDK and CDR2 is SYGVNS. Trimming took 1 base from V and 5 from J, leaving 8 bases between them. CDR3 size: 13 residues. CDR3 sequence (DNA): TGTGCCAGCAGTGAATCCCAGGGATATGGCTACACCTTC. Its translation is CASSESQGYGYTF.

This clonotype was seen a few times. This chain's CDR3 is CASSLRKAASGVGEQYF. The CDR3 DNA follows: TGTGCCAGCAGCCTTCGGAAGGCGGCTAGCGGGGTGGGCGAGCAGTACTTC. The rearrangement joins TRBV12-3 or TRBV12-4 to TRBJ2-7, with 9 bases fitting TRBD2. This CDR3 contains 17 residues. J gave up 6 bases and V 6 bases, and 18 bases lay outside the gene matches.

V and J are TRBV27 and TRBJ2-5; 8 bases match TRBD2. Matching the DNA end better, TRBJ2-7 makes the J call doubtful. The CDR3 has 16 residues. The germline gives CDR1 MNHEY, CDR2 SMNVEV (reference sequence). As DNA, the CDR3 is TGTGCCAGCAGTTTACTAGCGGGCCAGAGCTCCTACGAGCAGTACTTC. This translates into CASSLLAGQSSYEQYF.

This rearrangement joins TRBV4-1 to TRBJ1-5, with TRBD1 as a possible D gene (5 bases). V was clipped by 4 bases and J by 7 bases, with 23 bases between them. The CDR3 runs 17 residues. Per the germline V gene, CDR1 is MGHRA and CDR2 is YSYEKL. CDR3 sequence reads: CASSLLTFGGERQPQHF. The CDR3 region has the DNA TGCGCCAGCAGCCTATTAACTTTTGGGGGGGAAAGACAGCCCCAGCATTTT.

There are a few counts of this clonotype. The rearrangement joins TRBV4-2 to TRBJ2-5, with D tentatively TRBD1 (7 bases). Between the trimmed V and J ends, which lost 0 bases and 5 bases, there was a span of 16 bases. Germline V gene data show CDR1 as LGHNA and CDR2 as YNFKEQ. The CDR3 is made up of 16 amino acids. The CDR3 nucleotides read TGTGCCAGCAGCCAAGAGGGCGGGGCCAGGGGGGAGACCCAGTACTTC. Protein sequence: CASSQEGGARGETQYF.

There are a few counts of this clonotype. The J gene is TRBJ2-5, the V gene TRBV12-3 or TRBV12-4; 7 bases match TRBD2. The CDR3 runs to 15 residues. Unmatched junction bases numbered 8, after V lost 3 bases and J lost 4 bases. The CDR3 DNA reads TGTGCCAGCAGTTTGGCTCTGGGAGGGAGAGAGACCCAGTACTTC. It is translated as CASSLALGGRETQYF.

This clonotype was seen just once. This rearrangement joins TRBV19 to TRBJ2-3; D possibly corresponds to TRBD2 (7 bases). Looked up from germline, CDR1 is LNHDA and CDR2 is SQIVND (reference sequence). The CDR3 runs 15 residues. Trimming shortened V by 5 bases and J by 2 bases, and 14 bases separated the two germline ends. In DNA form, the CDR3 reads TGTGCCAGTAGTCCGGGGGGACATTCCACAGATACGCAGTATTTT. This encodes CASSPGGHSTDTQYF.

The CDR3: CASSGPYGETQYF. The DNA for the CDR3 is TGTGCCAGCAGCGGCCCGTACGGAGAGACCCAGTACTTC. The rearrangement joins TRBV11-2 to TRBJ2-5; D gene unclear. Germline CDR1 reads SGHAT; CDR2 reads FQNNGV. V lost 5 bases to trimming and J lost 4 bases, with 11 bases between them. This CDR3 comprises 13 residues.

In this sample, this clonotype turned up a few times. This chain connects TRBV27 to TRBJ2-4; a possible D gene is TRBD1 (5 bases). This CDR3 has 16 amino acids. The V gene's germline CDR1 is MNHEY and CDR2 SMNVEV (reference sequence). Trimming removed 2 bases at V and 3 bases at J, with 14 bases between. CDR3 DNA: TGTGCCAGCAGTTTAACGATGGGGCAAGTCAAAAACATTCAGTACTTC. The encoded protein is CASSLTMGQVKNIQYF.

The V and J genes are TRBV20-1 and TRBJ1-2; maybe TRBD1 (5 bases). The CDR3 loop spans 15 amino acids. Deletions cut 0 bases from V and 5 bases from J, with 16 bases between. Per germline, CDR1 DFQATT and CDR2 SNEGSKA (reference sequence). The CDR3 spells CSARDFREGDYGYTF. The CDR3 nucleotides read TGCAGTGCTAGAGATTTCCGGGAAGGGGATTATGGCTACACCTTC.

The chain recombines TRBV11-2 with TRBJ2-1, with D possibly being TRBD1 or TRBD2 (5 bases each). Trimming left V 7 bases short and J 4 bases short, with 17 bases between. This CDR3 is 15 amino acids long. The V gene's germline CDR1 is SGHAT and CDR2 FQNNGV. In DNA form, the CDR3 reads TGTGCCAGCACAAGAGAAGGGGACGGTTACAATGAGCAGTTCTTC. Translation: CASTREGDGYNEQFF.

The sample holds a few counts of this clonotype. The chain couples TRBV6-6 to TRBJ2-1; 12 bases match TRBD2. CDR3 length equals 14 residues. The germline CDR1 and CDR2 sequences are MNHNY and SVGAGI (reference sequence). With 7 bases clipped from V and 7 bases from J, the junction kept 5 bases outside the gene matches. The CDR3 DNA reads as TGTGCCAGCACTAGCGGGAGGGCCGAAAATGAGCAGTTCTTC. Its protein product is CASTSGRAENEQFF.

A few counts support this clonotype. The chain is built from TRBV9 and TRBJ2-3; D is possibly TRBD2 (5 bases). This CDR3 is built from 15 residues. CDR1 is SGDLS, CDR2 YYNGEE, per germline. Trimming removed 4 bases at V and 9 bases at J, with 21 bases between. CDR3 sequence reads: CASSKIPLGEETQYF. CDR3 nucleotides: TGTGCCAGCAGCAAGATCCCTCTCGGGGAAGAGACGCAGTATTTT.

This clonotype was counted between two and nine times. The chain employs TRBV7-2 and TRBJ2-5, with D maybe TRBD1 (6 bases). The CDR3 runs 14 residues. Trimming shortened V by 10 bases and J by 2 bases, and 17 bases separated the two germline ends. Germline CDR1 is SGHTA and CDR2 is FQGNSA. The CDR3 loop is CATSRGSLQETQYF. DNA of the CDR3: TGTGCCACGTCGAGGGGGTCTTTACAAGAGACCCAGTACTTC.

In this sample, this clonotype turned up once. This chain uses TRBV5-6 with TRBJ2-5; no reliable D call. This CDR3 has 13 residues. The ends were cut back, 0 bases at V and 5 bases at J, with 8 bases in the middle. CDR1 and CDR2 from the germline V gene are SGHDT and YYEEEE. This CDR3 reads CASSLVDEETQYF. CDR3 sequence (DNA): TGTGCCAGCAGCTTGGTGGACGAGGAGACCCAGTACTTC.

For this clonotype: A junction end diverges from the germline sequence, so it may reflect a read error. V usage is TRBV7-7 and J usage is TRBJ2-1; 8 bases are shared with TRBD2. This CDR3 comprises 15 residues. Germline-derived CDR1 and CDR2 are SSHAT and FNYEAQ (reference sequence). The CDR3 DNA sequence: TGTGCTAGCAGCTGGGCGAAGCGGGAGATGTATGAGCAGTTCTTC. As protein: CASSWAKREMYEQFF.

The chain combines TRBV19 with TRBJ2-1; D gene unclear. The J call may be faulty, since TRBJ2-7 better matches the DNA end. The CDR3 length is 14 residues. Germline V gene data show CDR1 as LNHDA and CDR2 as SQIVND (reference sequence). CDR3 amino acids: CASSMYGPRYEQYF. The DNA of the CDR3 is TGTGCCAGTAGTATGTACGGGCCGCGATACGAGCAGTACTTC.

The genes are TRBV28 and TRBJ2-7, with D possibly called TRBD1 or TRBD2 (5 bases each). V lost 7 bases and J lost 7, with 17 bases in between. Germline loops: CDR1 MDHEN, CDR2 SYDVKM. The CDR3 has 13 residues. The CDR3 nucleotides are TGTGCCAGCAATTCAGGGACCAAGGGTGAGCAGTACTTC. Encoded protein: CASNSGTKGEQYF.

This clonotype has just one count. The chain is built from TRBV4-3 and TRBJ1-1, with D uncertain. Germline loops: CDR1 LGHNA, CDR2 YSLEER. The CDR3 contains 15 residues. Trimming took off 0 bases at V and 5 bases at J, with 13 bases between the two ends. Here the CDR3 reads CASSQDRRPETEAFF. The CDR3 DNA sequence: TGCGCCAGCAGCCAAGATCGGAGACCGGAGACTGAAGCTTTCTTT.

This clonotype was seen more than once but under ten times. V and J are TRBV29-1 and TRBJ2-5; D possibly corresponds to TRBD2 (6 bases). The J call may be mistaken, given a closer DNA end match to TRBJ2-7. The CDR3 extends over 10 amino acids. In germline, CDR1 is SQVTM, CDR2 ANQGSEA. CDR3 protein: CSVWGDEQYF. CDR3 DNA sequence: TGCAGCGTTTGGGGGGACGAGCAGTACTTC.

The V and J genes are TRBV12-3 or TRBV12-4 and TRBJ1-2; D gene unclear. V lost 4 bases and J 14 bases, leaving 17 bases between the germline ends. The CDR3 runs 12 residues. The CDR3 is CASSSSPAGRTF. CDR3 in DNA: TGTGCCAGCAGTTCCAGTCCGGCTGGTCGGACCTTC.

The chain joins TRBV29-1 to TRBJ2-5; 7 nucleotides match TRBD2. The CDR3 contains 12 residues. The V gene's germline CDR1 is SQVTM and CDR2 ANQGSEA. J lost 5 bases, V lost 7 bases, and 7 bases had no gene match. The chain's CDR3 is CSAGGGWETQYF. DNA of the CDR3: TGCAGCGCGGGGGGAGGGTGGGAGACCCAGTACTTC.

The chain is built from TRBV6-5 and TRBJ2-7, with D possibly being TRBD1 (6 bases). V was clipped by 5 bases and J by 3 bases, with 11 bases between them. Germline lookup yields CDR1 MNHEY and CDR2 SVGAGI. The CDR3 totals 13 residues. The CDR3 DNA follows: TGTGCCAGCAGTCCTCTACAGGGCTACGAGCAGTACTTC. Protein: CASSPLQGYEQYF.

Only a few counts were recorded for this clonotype. V is TRBV4-1 and J is TRBJ1-1; a weak D match, TRBD1 (5 bases). Trimming stripped 9 bases from V and 6 bases from J, with 14 bases between. CDR3 length: 12 residues. The V gene's germline CDR1 is MGHRA and CDR2 YSYEKL. The CDR3 region has the DNA TGCGCCAGTGCTGGCCGGGACGCTGAAGCTTTCTTT. Protein sequence: CASAGRDAEAFF.

Only a few counts were recorded for this clonotype. The chain recombines TRBV27 with TRBJ2-6; possible D gene TRBD1, 5 bases. The CDR3 extends over 18 amino acids. Looked up from germline, CDR1 is MNHEY and CDR2 is SMNVEV (reference sequence). Trimming removed 0 bases at V and 0 bases at J, with 12 bases between. CDR3 sequence: CASSLSRAIHSGANVLTF. The CDR3 DNA is TGTGCCAGCAGTTTATCCAGGGCAATCCACTCTGGGGCCAACGTCCTGACTTTC.

The gene calls are TRBV18 and TRBJ2-1; the D is unclear. The CDR3 runs 16 residues. V lost 2 bases to trimming and J lost 4 bases, with 15 bases between them. The germline V gene encodes CDR1 KGHSH and CDR2 LQKENI. The CDR3, as DNA: TGTGCCAGCTCACCAAGGAGTGAGTATTATTACAATGAGCAGTTCTTC. This sequence encodes CASSPRSEYYYNEQFF. The full variable domain, its missing parts supplied by reference TRBV18 and TRBJ2-1, is NAGVMQNPRHLVRRRGQEARLRCSPMKGHSHVYWYRQLPEEGLKFMVYLQKENIIDESGMPKERFSAEFPKEGPSILRIQQVVRGDSAAYFCASSPRSEYYYNEQFFGPGTRLTVL.

This clonotype was detected only a few times. The CDR3 sequence: CASSFWTANTEAFF. CDR3 sequence (DNA): TGTGCCAGCAGCTTTTGGACAGCCAACACTGAAGCTTTCTTT. The chain couples TRBV7-8 to TRBJ1-1, with a tentative D call TRBD1 (6 bases). The CDR3 loop spans 14 amino acids. CDR1 is SGHVS, CDR2 FQNEAQ, per germline. V lost 3 bases, J lost 2 bases, and 10 bases lay in between.